This TCR beta chain originates from a study of blood T cell repertoires in COVID-19. Here immunoSEQ multiplex PCR was the method, and the copy in TCRdb shows in-frame clones only, minus some. The sample includes fewer than 350,000 clones, approximately 90% of them seen just once. The CDR3 extends over 15 amino acids. Germline-derived CDR1 and CDR2 are KGHDR and SFDVKD. The trim removed 5 bases at V and 7 bases at J, leaving 7 bases unmatched. The rearrangement uses TRBV24-1 and TRBJ2-3; 11 nucleotides line up with TRBD2. The clonotype originates from a woman aged 30 to 39 with COVID-19, enrolled during active disease. The material sequenced was peripheral blood. The CDR3 nucleotides are TGTGCCACCAGTGGGGTAGCGGGGGGGAGGAATACGCAGTATTTT. As protein: CATSGVAGGRNTQYF.